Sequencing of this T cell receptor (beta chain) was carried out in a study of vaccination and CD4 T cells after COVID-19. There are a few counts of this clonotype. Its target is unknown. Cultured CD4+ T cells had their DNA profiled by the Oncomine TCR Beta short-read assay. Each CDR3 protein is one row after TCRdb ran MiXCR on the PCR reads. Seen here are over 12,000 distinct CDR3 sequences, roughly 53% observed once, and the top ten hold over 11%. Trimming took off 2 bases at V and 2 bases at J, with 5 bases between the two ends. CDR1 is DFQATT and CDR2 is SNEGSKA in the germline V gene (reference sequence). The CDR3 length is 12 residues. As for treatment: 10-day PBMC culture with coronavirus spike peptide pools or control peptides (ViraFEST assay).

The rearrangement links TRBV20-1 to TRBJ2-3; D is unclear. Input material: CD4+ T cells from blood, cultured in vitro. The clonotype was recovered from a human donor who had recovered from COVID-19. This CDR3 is CSARKTTDTQYF. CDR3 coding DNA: TGCAGTGCTAGAAAGACCACAGATACGCAGTATTTT.